The clone carrying this T cell receptor beta chain was seen ten or more times. The target antigen is unknown. These data are taken from a study of identical twins. General study findings and limits: While abundant cord blood beta clonotypes carried fewer insertions, memory repertoires showed no such pattern.

CDR1 is SGHRS, CDR2 YFSETQ, per germline. Losses at the gene ends were 4 bases for V and 9 bases for J; bases not matched to a gene: 13. The CDR3 loop spans 15 amino acids. TCRdb redid the calling of the 5' RACE reads with MiXCR, one entry per CDR3 protein. Of 200,000 to 250,000 distinct CDR3 sequences listed, about 7.5% are singletons. These data are also associated with another study on yellow fever vaccine responses in identical twins. As reported in that work: Reportedly, twins showed a vaccine T cell response that looked partly convergent and partly personalized.

J is TRBJ2-1 and V is TRBV5-1, with 7 bases aligning to TRBD2. This receptor was taken from a woman aged 18-30 years in good health. Sequenced sample: memory (CD45RO+) T cells sorted from blood. CDR3 sequence (DNA): TGCGCCAGCAGCCTGGGTGGGTCTAGCGGTACTGAGCAGTTCTTC. As protein: CASSLGGSSGTEQFF.